These 9 T cell receptor beta chains originate from one sample sequenced in a study of T-cell memory formation after mild COVID-19. From the 5' RACE reads, TCRdb called clonotypes with MiXCR, one entry per CDR3 protein. Among approximately 99,000 distinct CDR3 sequences listed, 18% were seen once. The source material was PBMCs or a T cell subset sorted from them (not recorded which). The receptors were sampled from a man between 18 and 29 years old who had mild COVID-19 (a few samples of this study predate the infection). Cell type and time point are not known.

The table lists this clonotype with a few counts. The chain uses TRBV5-8 and TRBJ2-5; 10 bases fit TRBD1. The CDR3 is 15 amino acids. Germline CDR1 reads SGHTS; CDR2 reads YDEGEE. V shed 4 bases and J 5 bases; nucleotides not matched to a gene: 8. CDR3 bases: TGTGCCAGCAGCCCGGGGGACAGGGGCTGGGAGACCCAGTACTTC. Its protein is CASSPGDRGWETQYF.

This clonotype was seen a handful of times. With a much larger clone just one base away, this may be a read error. The CDR3 is CASDLIIPSTEAFF. The CDR3 DNA sequence: TGCGCCAGCGATCTCATAATTCCCAGCACTGAAGCTTTCTTT. V and J are TRBV5-1 and TRBJ1-1; the D is unclear. CDR1 is SGHRS, CDR2 YFSETQ, per germline. V shed 7 bases and J shed 4 bases, with 17 bases lying between them. The CDR3 loop spans 14 amino acids.

The chain has TRBV7-2 and TRBJ1-1; D ambiguous. This CDR3 has 15 residues. The germline V gene has CDR1 SGHTA and CDR2 FQGNSA. Trimming removed 0 bases from V and 0 bases from J, with 8 bases in between. This CDR3 reads CASSLALRVNTEAFF. CDR3 DNA: TGTGCCAGCAGCTTAGCGTTACGTGTGAACACTGAAGCTTTCTTT.

V gene TRBV2 combines with J gene TRBJ1-3, with TRBD1 as a possible D gene (6 bases). The CDR3 loop spans 15 amino acids. Germline loops: CDR1 SNHLY, CDR2 FYNNEI. Between the trimmed V and J ends, which lost 7 bases and 0 bases, there was a span of 13 bases. In DNA form, the CDR3 reads TGTGCCAGCACGAGACAGGTGGTCTCTGGAAACACCATATATTTT. It translates to CASTRQVVSGNTIYF.

This clonotype was observed at least ten times. V is TRBV20-1 and J is TRBJ2-1, with a possible D match to TRBD1 (5 bases). The germline V gene encodes CDR1 DFQATT and CDR2 SNEGSKA (reference sequence). With 6 bases removed from V and 2 bases from J, the gap between germline ends came to 20 bases. This CDR3 region has 16 residues. CDR3 loop: CSAHFGAITAYNEQFF. CDR3 DNA sequence: TGCAGTGCCCACTTTGGGGCGATAACTGCCTACAATGAGCAGTTCTTC.

V gene TRBV5-1 combines with J gene TRBJ1-2, with a tentative D call TRBD1 (5 bases). CDR3 length: 16 amino acids. V was shortened by 0 bases and J by 7 bases, with 19 bases between the two germline ends. From germline, CDR1 is SGHRS and CDR2 YFSETQ. As DNA, the CDR3 is TGCGCCAGCAGCTTGGATGGAGGGACGTTGGGATCTGGCTACACCTTC. Amino acids: CASSLDGGTLGSGYTF. The full variable domain, rest sourced from reference TRBV5-1 and TRBJ1-2, is KAGVTQTPRYLIKTRGQQVTLSCSPISGHRSVSWYQQTPGQGLQFLFEYFSETQRNKGNFPGRFSGRQFSNSRSEMNVSTLELGDSALYLCASSLDGGTLGSGYTFGSGTRLTVV.

This clonotype was seen only a few times. V usage is TRBV6-2 or TRBV6-3 and J usage is TRBJ1-2, with TRBD1 as a possible D gene (6 bases). Looked up from germline, CDR1 is MNHEY and CDR2 is SVGEGT. The V end lost 0 bases, the J end lost 6 bases, and 11 bases lay between the germline ends. The CDR3 sequence is 14 residues long. This chain's CDR3 is CASSYSTGPHGYTF. Written as DNA, the CDR3 is TGTGCCAGCAGTTACTCAACAGGGCCTCATGGCTACACCTTC.

This sequence joins TRBV11-2 and TRBJ2-7; a weak D match, TRBD1 (5 bases). V lost 1 base and J 6 bases, leaving 10 bases between the germline ends. Germline assignment: CDR1 SGHAT and CDR2 FQNNGV. CDR3 size: 13 residues. Here the CDR3 reads CASSLGPGREQYV. The CDR3 bases are TGTGCCAGCAGCTTAGGACCAGGGCGCGAGCAGTACGTC.

This clonotype was picked up a small number of times. The genes are TRBV7-2 and TRBJ2-2; a possible D gene is TRBD2 (6 bases). CDR3 length: 14 amino acids. Germline V gives CDR1 SGHTA, CDR2 FQGNSA. The V end lost 4 bases, the J end lost 3 bases, and 9 bases lay between the germline ends. The CDR3 DNA sequence: TGTGCCAGCAGCTCCGGGACTTACACCGGGGAGCTGTTTTTT. Protein product: CASSSGTYTGELFF.